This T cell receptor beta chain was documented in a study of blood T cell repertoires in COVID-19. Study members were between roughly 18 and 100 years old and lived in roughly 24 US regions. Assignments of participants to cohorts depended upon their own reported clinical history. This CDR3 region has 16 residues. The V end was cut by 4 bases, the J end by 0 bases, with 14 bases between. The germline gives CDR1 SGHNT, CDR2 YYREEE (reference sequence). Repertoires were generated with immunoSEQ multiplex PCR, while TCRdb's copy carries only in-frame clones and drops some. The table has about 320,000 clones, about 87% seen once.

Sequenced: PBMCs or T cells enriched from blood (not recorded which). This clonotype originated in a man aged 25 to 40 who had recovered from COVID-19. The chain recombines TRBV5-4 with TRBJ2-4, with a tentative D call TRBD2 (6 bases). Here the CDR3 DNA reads TGTGCCAGCAGCCTGGAGACTAGAATAGCCAAAAACATTCAGTACTTC. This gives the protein CASSLETRIAKNIQYF. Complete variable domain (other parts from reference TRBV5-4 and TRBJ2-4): ETGVTQSPTHLIKTRGQQVTLRCSSQSGHNTVSWYQQALGQGPQFIFQYYREEENGRGNFPPRFSGLQFPNYSSELNVNALELDDSALYLCASSLETRIAKNIQYFGAGTRLSVL.